Here is one TCR beta chain with its context. Its antigen is not identified. The data belong to a study of Ad26.COV2.S vaccination and SARS-CoV-2 variants. Study-level information: The COV1001 Ad26.COV2.S trial arm included the donor.

Treatment specified: 15 to 20 received Ad26.COV2.S at low or high dose, single or two shots; 5 received placebo; per-sample allocation not given. The samples date from day 63 after the first vaccine or placebo injection. The donor's status was that of an adult aged 18-55 years in Boston. Using immunoSEQ multiplex PCR, the repertoire was profiled, and TCRdb retains in-frame clones only, with some absent. The table has about 350,000 clones, about 88% seen once. General study points: Breadth and depth estimates from TCRs may understate total T cell responses.

The sequence derives from a person aged 18-65 years who received the Ad26.COV2.S COVID-19 vaccine or a placebo. The sequenced sample was peripheral blood, obtained in a trial of Ad26.COV2.S vaccine versus placebo.

The CDR3 DNA sequence: TGTGCCAGCAGCTTATCTACAGGAGGCCCAGGATATGGCTACACCTTC. The encoded protein is CASSLSTGGPGYGYTF. The V call is TRBV7-9, the J call TRBJ1-2; TRBD1 is a possible D gene (5 bases). The V end lost 2 bases, the J end lost 5 bases, and 18 bases lay between the germline ends. The germline gives CDR1 SEHNR, CDR2 FQNEAQ (reference sequence). The CDR3 runs to 16 residues.